Below are 21 T cell receptor beta chains sequenced from a single sample in a study of beta chain features in type 1 diabetes (dated by TCRdb to the late 2010s). Library preparation used the immunoSEQ multiplex PCR assay. All of the isolated RNA was reverse transcribed with the High Capacity cDNA Reverse Transcription Kit, so expressed TCRB transcripts were sequenced. Here the immuneACCESS table is served through TCRdb, limited to in-frame sequences with V and J called. Missing clones are a known gap in these copies; in checked studies unresolved V genes cover under half, and the rest lacks a known reason. Across this sample there are about 370,000 clones, with around 15% seen only once. Around 0.02% of the sample is held by the ten biggest clonotypes. Material for sequencing was naive CD4+ T cells from blood. Taken with the paper, the label for cell subset or site translates to: true naive CD4+ T cells. These receptors all come from a woman aged 18-30 years in good health.

This clone was counted a few times. V gene TRBV5-1 combines with J gene TRBJ2-2; 7 bases fit TRBD1. CDR3 length: 14 residues. Germline trimming cut 4 bases from V and 5 bases from J; bases unmatched to any gene: 5. CDR1 is SGHRS, CDR2 YFSETQ, per germline. This CDR3 reads CASSINRGTGELFF. The CDR3 coding sequence is TGCGCCAGCAGCATAAACAGGGGAACCGGGGAGCTGTTTTTT.

V usage is TRBV6-1 and J usage is TRBJ2-5; D is uncertain. CDR1 MNHNS and CDR2 SASEGT come from the germline V gene. Deletions cut 4 bases from V and 5 bases from J, with 14 bases between. This CDR3 is 14 amino acids long. The chain's CDR3 is CASSVEISLETQYF. In DNA form, the CDR3 reads TGTGCCAGCAGTGTCGAGATCTCTTTGGAGACCCAGTACTTC.

In its sample, this clone was seen a few times. The genes are TRBV5-1 and TRBJ2-7; D call uncertain. Trimming removed 3 bases at V and 0 bases at J, with 4 bases between. Germline V gene data show CDR1 as SGHRS and CDR2 as YFSETQ. The CDR3 sequence is 12 residues long. The CDR3 DNA follows: TGCGCCAGCAGCTCGAGCTCCTACGAGCAGTACTTC. Protein: CASSSSSYEQYF.

This clone was counted only a few times. The chain is built from TRBV30 and TRBJ1-1; D is unclear. V was trimmed by 0 bases and J by 2 bases, leaving 7 bases between them. Germline V gives CDR1 GTSNPN, CDR2 SVGIG (reference sequence). The CDR3 has 13 amino acids. Here the CDR3 DNA reads TGTGCCTGGAGTGTAGGGAGAAACACTGAAGCTTTCTTT. Its protein is CAWSVGRNTEAFF. The whole variable domain, remainder taken from reference TRBV30 and TRBJ1-1, is SQTIHQWPATLVQPVGSPLSLECTVEGTSNPNLYWYRQAAGRGLQLLFYSVGIGQISSEVPQNLSASRPQDRQFILSSKKLLLSDSGFYLCAWSVGRNTEAFFGQGTRLTVV.

This clone was seen more than once but under ten times. The rearrangement joins TRBV30 to TRBJ2-3; 7 positions match TRBD2. Germline-derived CDR1 and CDR2 are GTSNPN and SVGIG (reference sequence). The CDR3 covers 14 residues. With V trimmed by 3 bases and J by 6 bases, 9 bases remained unmatched. The CDR3 protein is CAWRPAGVEDTQYF. CDR3 nucleotides: TGTGCCTGGAGACCGGCGGGAGTGGAGGATACGCAGTATTTT.

The rearrangement uses TRBV1 and TRBJ2-1; the table names TRBD2, a call not compared with the DNA. TRBV1 is designated a pseudogene. This CDR3 comprises 15 residues. The DNA for the CDR3 is TGCACCAATAGGAACCGGGTCCTGTCCTACAATGAGCAGTTCTTC. As protein: CTNRNRVLSYNEQFF.

The chain recombines TRBV29-1 with TRBJ2-5; D is uncertain. In germline, CDR1 is SQVTM, CDR2 ANQGSEA. CDR3 length equals 10 residues. V was pared by 4 bases and J by 5 bases, with 5 bases between. The CDR3 DNA sequence: TGCAGCGTTGCTCTGGAGACCCAGTACTTC. Protein: CSVALETQYF.

This clone was counted a few times. The CDR3 reads CASFGQVNQPQHF. CDR3 nucleotides: TGTGCCAGCTTCGGACAGGTCAATCAGCCCCAGCATTTT. The chain couples TRBV28 to TRBJ1-5; 7 bases are shared with TRBD1. The V gene's germline CDR1 is MDHEN and CDR2 SYDVKM. The CDR3 is made up of 13 amino acids. Germline trimming cut 8 bases from V and 3 bases from J; bases unmatched to any gene: 4.

The rearrangement uses TRBV7-2 and TRBJ2-3; 7 nucleotides agree with TRBD2. This CDR3 has 12 amino acids. CDR1 is SGHTA, CDR2 FQGNSA, per germline. V dropped 1 base and J dropped 14; count of bases not matched to a gene: 6. In nucleotides, the CDR3 is TGTGCCAGCAGCTTAGTTGCGGGAGTGGGGTATTTT. Translation: CASSLVAGVGYF.

J is TRBJ2-5 and V is TRBV30; 11 bases are shared with TRBD2. This CDR3 is 19 amino acids long. Germline trimming cut 3 bases from V and 3 bases from J; bases unmatched to any gene: 18. Looked up from germline, CDR1 is GTSNPN and CDR2 is SVGIG (reference sequence). The CDR3 protein is CAWSPVTHLSGRVKETQYF. CDR3 bases: TGTGCCTGGAGCCCCGTAACCCACCTTAGCGGGAGGGTAAAAGAGACCCAGTACTTC.

The rearrangement joins TRBV25-1 to TRBJ1-4; 9 nucleotides agree with TRBD1. V lost 7 bases and J lost 6; bases outside the gene matches: 9. CDR1 is MGHDK and CDR2 is SYGVNS in the germline V gene. The CDR3 covers 15 residues. The CDR3 spells CASKLTTGGYEKLFF. The CDR3 DNA reads TGTGCCAGCAAGCTTACGACAGGGGGTTATGAAAAACTGTTTTTT.

The chain is built from TRBV9 and TRBJ2-1; no clear D gene. Looked up from germline, CDR1 is SGDLS and CDR2 is YYNGEE. The CDR3 extends over 11 amino acids. V dropped 4 bases and J dropped 8 bases, with 7 bases sitting between them. CDR3 sequence reads: CASSPQDEQFF. The CDR3 bases are TGTGCCAGCAGCCCCCAGGATGAGCAGTTCTTC.

The genes are TRBV15 and TRBJ1-2, with 8 positions matching TRBD1. Germline-derived CDR1 and CDR2 are LNHNV and YYDKDF (reference sequence). V was pared by 7 bases and J by 1 base, with 11 bases of the junction left unmatched. CDR3 size: 16 residues. CDR3 nucleotides: TGTGCCACCACTCACAAGCGGGGACAGGTTAACTATGGCTACACCTTC. It encodes CATTHKRGQVNYGYTF. Together with reference TRBV15 and TRBJ1-2, the CDR3 gives the full variable domain: DAMVIQNPRYQVTQFGKPVTLSCSQTLNHNVMYWYQQKSSQAPKLLFHYYDKDFNNEADTPDNFQSRRPNTSFCFLDIRSPGLGDTAMYLCATTHKRGQVNYGYTFGSGTRLTVV.

This clone was seen only a few times. The CDR3 coding sequence is TGTGCCAGCAGTTTCCGGAGGGGACGGCAAGATACGCAGTATTTT. It is translated as CASSFRRGRQDTQYF. The chain has TRBV27 and TRBJ2-3, with D perhaps matching TRBD2 (6 bases). Germline lookup yields CDR1 MNHEY and CDR2 SMNVEV (reference sequence). The CDR3 consists of 15 residues. V lost 3 bases and J lost 5, with 15 bases in between.

This clone was picked up a small number of times. The CDR3 region is CSGRSYNEQFF. CDR3 sequence (DNA): TGCAGTGGGCGGAGCTACAATGAGCAGTTCTTC. The chain is built from TRBV20-1 and TRBJ2-1; D is unclear. The germline gives CDR1 DFQATT, CDR2 SNEGSKA (reference sequence). The length of the CDR3 is 11 residues. With 7 bases removed from V and 3 bases from J, the gap between germline ends came to 7 bases.

This clone has more than one count but fewer than ten. The CDR3 DNA reads as TGCGCCAGCAGCCAAAAAACGGGACAGGCTAGGGAGACCCAGTACTTC. Its protein product is CASSQKTGQARETQYF. The chain has TRBV4-1 and TRBJ2-5; 8 bases align to TRBD1. V was pared by 2 bases and J by 5 bases, with 10 bases of the junction left unmatched. CDR3 length: 16 residues. Germline assignment: CDR1 MGHRA and CDR2 YSYEKL.

In DNA, the CDR3 is TGCAGCGTTGGGGGACTAGCGGGAGCCCACGAGCAGTACTTC. This codes for CSVGGLAGAHEQYF. The chain joins TRBV29-1 to TRBJ2-7; 14 nucleotides line up with TRBD2. V lost 4 bases to trimming and J lost 5 bases; unmatched junction nucleotides: 4. CDR1 is SQVTM and CDR2 is ANQGSEA in the germline V gene. The CDR3 loop spans 14 amino acids.

This clone showed up just a few times. V gene TRBV9 combines with J gene TRBJ2-7, with 14 bases lining up with TRBD2. Trimming cost V 3 bases and J 5 bases; bases outside gene matches: 7. Germline values: CDR1 SGDLS, CDR2 YYNGEE. CDR3 length: 16 residues. This chain's CDR3 is CASSAETGLAGDEQYF. DNA for the CDR3: TGTGCCAGCAGCGCCGAGACGGGACTAGCGGGAGACGAGCAGTACTTC.

This rearrangement joins TRBV5-1 to TRBJ2-7; 8 bases agree with TRBD1. The CDR3 totals 15 residues. Germline CDR1 SGHRS, CDR2 YFSETQ. V lost 0 bases and J lost 3; bases outside the gene matches: 5. The DNA of the CDR3 is TGCGCCAGCAGCTTGGTCACAGGGGGTTTCTACGAGCAGTACTTC. Residues: CASSLVTGGFYEQYF.

Comments on this clone: One junction end does not reproduce the germline sequence, and a read error may be involved. The V gene is TRBV11-1, the J gene TRBJ1-2; D might be TRBD1 (6 bases). The CDR3 loop spans 14 amino acids. Germline loops: CDR1 SGHAT, CDR2 FQDESV (reference sequence). CDR3 protein: CASSSRDMAYDYTF. DNA for the CDR3: TGTGCCAGCAGCTCACGGGACATGGCCTATGACTACACCTTC.

This rearrangement joins TRBV15 to TRBJ1-5; D possibly corresponds to TRBD1 (6 bases). Germline V gives CDR1 LNHNV, CDR2 YYDKDF (reference sequence). V was shortened by 3 bases and J by 7 bases, with 19 bases between the two germline ends. The length of the CDR3 is 16 residues. This CDR3 is CATSRREGVGWQPQHF. The CDR3 DNA reads TGTGCCACCAGCAGGAGGGAGGGGGTTGGTTGGCAGCCCCAGCATTTT.